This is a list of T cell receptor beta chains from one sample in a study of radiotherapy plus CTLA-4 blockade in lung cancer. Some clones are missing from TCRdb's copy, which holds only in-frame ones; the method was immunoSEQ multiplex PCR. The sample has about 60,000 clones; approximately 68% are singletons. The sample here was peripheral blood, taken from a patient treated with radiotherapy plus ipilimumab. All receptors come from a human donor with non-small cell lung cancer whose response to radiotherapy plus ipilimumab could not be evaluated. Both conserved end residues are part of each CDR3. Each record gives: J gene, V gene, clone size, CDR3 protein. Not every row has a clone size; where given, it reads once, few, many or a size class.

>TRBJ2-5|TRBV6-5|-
CASVPTGQETQYF
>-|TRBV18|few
CASSPGTEGYEQYF
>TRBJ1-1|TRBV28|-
CASSSGLNTEAFF
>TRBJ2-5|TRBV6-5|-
CASSYGQGQTQYF
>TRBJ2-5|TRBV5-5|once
CASSLAPSGQETQYF
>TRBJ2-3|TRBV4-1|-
CASSEREGPGDTQYF
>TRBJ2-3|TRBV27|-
CASSQPAGRGYTDTQYF
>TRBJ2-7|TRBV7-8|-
CASSLNPGREQYF
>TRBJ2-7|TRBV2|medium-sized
CASSEFPGALFYEQYF
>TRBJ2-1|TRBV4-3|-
CASSQETSGGAYNEQFF
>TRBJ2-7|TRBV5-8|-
CASSLGYEGSYEQYF
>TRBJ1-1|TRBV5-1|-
CASSKPEQGVNTEAFF
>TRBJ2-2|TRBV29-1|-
CSVPGYTGELFF
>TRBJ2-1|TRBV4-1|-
CASSQESSGPYNEQFF
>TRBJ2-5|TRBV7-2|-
CASSRRTQGSETQYF
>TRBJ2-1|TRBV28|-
CASSQSGTGSNEQFF
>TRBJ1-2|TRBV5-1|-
CASSLEQGRYGYTF
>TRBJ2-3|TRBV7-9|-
CASTLTPSDTQYF
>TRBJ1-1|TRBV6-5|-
CASDNPRQENTEAFF
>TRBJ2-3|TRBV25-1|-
CASSDTGVGTDTQYF
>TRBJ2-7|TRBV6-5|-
CASTGRERQYF
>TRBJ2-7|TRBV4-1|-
CASSQDNGIFLYEQYF
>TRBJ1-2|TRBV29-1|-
CSVENTGVDYGYTF
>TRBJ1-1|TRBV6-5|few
CASTADRDTEAFF
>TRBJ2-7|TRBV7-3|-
CASSFGGGTRYEQYF
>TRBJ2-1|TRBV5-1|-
CASSLTRPYNEQFF
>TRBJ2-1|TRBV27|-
CASKNRGHENEQFF
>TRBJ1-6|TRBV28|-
CASSPGTGGVSNSPLHF
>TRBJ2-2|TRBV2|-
CASTGGSQGARTGELFF
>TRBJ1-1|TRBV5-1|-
CASEEGHREAFF
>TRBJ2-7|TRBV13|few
CASSLGRVNSYEQYF
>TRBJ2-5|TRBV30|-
CAWSTGTDQETQYF
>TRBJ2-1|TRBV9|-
CASSGRAGRPNNEQFF
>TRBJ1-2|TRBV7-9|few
CASSLGRGAEDYGYTF
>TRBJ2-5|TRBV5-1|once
CASSWRSGQETQYF
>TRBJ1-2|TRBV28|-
CATRLRQGSLYGYTF
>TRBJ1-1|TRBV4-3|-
CASSQEEQNTEAFF